What follows is one T cell receptor (beta chain) and its context. In its sample, this clonotype was seen many times. Its antigen specificity is not known. No quality values exist for individual bases; no much larger clone is one base distant. The CDR3 runs 14 amino acids, cysteine and phenylalanine included. Just the 42-base CDR3 DNA is kept, in frame starting at base 1. As encoded in the germline V gene, CDR1 is MDHEN while CDR2 is SYDVKM. V is reduced by 3 bases and J by 0 bases, leaving a spacing of 8 bases between them. The data were obtained in a study of T cells in Graves' hyperthyroidism and ophthalmopathy (dated by TCRdb to about 2019). The study in broad terms: Peripheral blood samples were taken at initial diagnosis, before any treatment was given. For training and testing, the roughly 97 patients in the discovery cohort were randomly divided in a 7:3 ratio. Prospective prediction of ophthalmopathy was tested in an independent validation cohort of approximately 19 hyperthyroidism patients and around 16 patients who later progressed to ophthalmopathy. In over five Graves' hyperthyroidism patients, the study also compared T-cell repertoires from thyroid tissue with T-cell repertoires from blood. A discovery cohort of about 100 patients, 43 with Graves' ophthalmopathy and about 58 with stable Graves' hyperthyroidism, was used to find distinguishing TCR V-J signatures. After sampling, hyperthyroidism patients received methimazole starting at 30 mg daily, and ophthalmopathy patients received high-dose intravenous methylprednisolone. The paper reports TCR Vbeta CDR3 sequencing of some 140 peripheral blood samples: 43 ophthalmopathy, around 80 hyperthyroidism and around 17 progressor patients.

Stable Graves' hyperthyroidism was defined as the absence of progression to ophthalmopathy over 18 months of follow-up. Hyperthyroidism patients were newly diagnosed, had a disease duration of under 2 months, and were aged 18 to 65 years. The study excluded patients with uncontrolled infections, other autoimmune diseases, pregnancy or lactation. Clinical symptoms, serum thyroxine and TRAb, thyroid ultrasound, and orbital computed tomography formed the basis for the diagnoses. PBMCs were separated from approximately 9.9 ml of fresh peripheral blood using Ficoll-Paque density gradient centrifugation. Total RNA was extracted with Trizol reagent, and quality was checked on an Agilent 2100 Bioanalyzer. The TCR beta CDR3 regions were amplified from RNA transcripts. The first round of RT-PCR for the TCR CDR3 was performed with the HTBI primer set and the Qiagen OneStep RT-PCR kit. Libraries were constructed in a second round of multiplex PCR, after which size selection and purification were carried out. Paired-end sequencing of the libraries was performed with 100 bp reads on an Illumina HiSeq2000. In the authors' own workflow: Raw data were processed with SOAPnuke, discarding reads with adapters, uncalled bases, mean Phred below 15, or no exact constant-primer or identifier match. COPE v1.2.5 was used to merge high-quality paired reads, and clonotypes were defined as unique nucleotide sequences. MiTCR v1.1 was used to align the clonotypes against IMGT TRBV, TRBD and TRBJ reference segments. Only V-J combinations with frequency above 0.0001, covering about 99% of repertoires, were analysed. The TCS score was defined as F50 (clonal expansion) divided by E x V (chaos), with BLOSUM62-based TCRdist calculated between CDR3 peptides within each V-J. Welch's t-statistics and random forest reduced 500 to 550 V-J features to roughly 13, which were used in a naive Bayes classifier (R e1071). TCRdb applied fastp at Q25 and MiXCR to the public reads, then kept only in-frame beta chains. Each CDR3 protein gets just one entry, which takes the most common genes and DNA from the rows behind it. The V and J calls, along with clone size, are taken from TCRdb and not from the paper's own processing. The table for this sample lists 95,000 to 110,000 distinct CDR3 sequences; roughly 15% of them were counted only once. The top ten constitute around two fifths of the sample.

The paper's findings and limits, for the study overall: Most expanded thyroid clonotypes (frequency above 0.001) were also detected in blood, a finding suggesting that blood repertoires may reflect thyroid immune responses. In validation, the model predicted progression to ophthalmopathy with roughly 70% sensitivity and about 73% specificity, a median of 6.5 months before onset. No statistical method was used to fix the sample size in advance, and group allocation was not hidden from the investigators. A model built on a 13 V-J signature distinguished ophthalmopathy from stable hyperthyroidism, reaching 85% to 90% sensitivity and 81.08% specificity in cross-validation and 80%/75% in testing.

The chain is made from TRBV28 and TRBJ1-2; too little of a D gene remains to name it. This clonotype was obtained from a woman in her forties or fifties with Graves' hyperthyroidism. Material for sequencing was blood. The bases read TGTGCCAGCAGTTTCTCGCAGGCTAACTATGGCTACACCTTC. It specifies CASSFSQANYGYTF.